This TCR beta chain was documented in a study of blood T cell repertoires in COVID-19 (TCRdb year 2020). Notes on the research overall: Samples from collaborators originated in the United States, Italy and Spain and spanned both the acute and convalescent phases of COVID-19. The prospective study material was composed of cDNA or gDNA derived from T cells, B-cell-depleted T cells, or PBMCs. Deeply sampled blood TCRbeta repertoires from subjects exposed to, actively infected with, or recovered from COVID-19 were included in the dataset. The repertoires were released in a freely available public database meant as a resource for research on the immune response to SARS-CoV-2. Samples came from the ongoing ImmuneRACE study (first 160 participants) plus 1,254 subjects from 6 global collaborators. Sample metadata almost always included a de-identified subject ID, COVID-19 status, age in years and sex. Where available, HLA class I and class II types were taken from metadata supplied by the sample provider and were not determined by assay-based typing.

About this clone itself: No antigen is known for it. No clone much larger than this one lies a single base away; base qualities are absent.

The investigation overall reported the following: The quantity of clinical and demographic metadata differed by source and by participant and was supplied without curation.

A second Seattle source provided samples from volunteer blood donors who had recovered from COVID-19. The collaborating institutions used their own protocols to collect whole blood in K2EDTA tubes. For TCRbeta analysis, collaborators shipped samples as frozen whole blood, isolated PBMCs, or DNA extracted from either of those sample types. TCRbeta CDR3 regions were amplified from genomic DNA using the immunoSEQ Assay, a bias-controlled multiplex PCR. Per the authors' processing: Nucleated cell counts per sample were estimated from amplification of reference gene primers within the assay. To quantify the absolute abundance of each unique TCRbeta CDR3 rearrangement, sequence reads were collapsed and filtered. For each sample, productive Simpson clonality was calculated as the square root of Simpson's diversity index over productive rearrangements. Entries here come from immuneACCESS through TCRdb and include only in-frame sequences with V and J called. Some clones fail to appear in such tables; in the studies checked, an unresolved V gene covers under half of the shortfall, and the cause of the remainder is unknown. That table gives V, J and clone size, and the DNA gave D and trimming. The sample table shows roughly 160,000 clones, and around 88% are seen once. Roughly 19% of the sample belongs to the ten largest clones.

The TCR originated in a woman aged 70-85 years who had recovered from COVID-19. The sequencing input was peripheral blood.

The CDR3 sequence is CASSPRGQGETQYF. The bases read TGTGCCAGCAGCCCAAGGGGGCAGGGAGAGACCCAGTACTTC. The rearrangement joined TRBV25-1 to TRBJ2-5; 7 bases in the middle match TRBD1. The germline V gene provides CDR1 MGHDK and CDR2 SYGVNS. The germline V end is reduced by 6 bases and the J end by 4 bases; junction bases left unmatched: 8. CDR3 length: 14 amino acids, cysteine to phenylalanine. Only CDR3 DNA is held: 42 bases, read in frame from base 1.